In its sample, the clone carrying this T cell receptor (beta chain) was seen a few times. V was cut by 7 bases and J by 8 bases, with 20 bases left in between. The CDR3 covers 14 residues. The entry originates in a study of T cells after yellow fever vaccination. In TCRdb, the 5' RACE reads were re-called with MiXCR into one record per CDR3 protein. The sample consists of a few hundred thousand distinct CDR3 sequences, less than 9.5% of them appearing once. The starting material was CD4+ T cells sorted from PBMCs, obtained 5 days after the yellow fever booster vaccination. The J gene is TRBJ1-1, the V gene TRBV12-3 or TRBV12-4; weak D call: TRBD1 (6 bases). This TCR derives from a man between 18 and 29 years old who received the YFV17D yellow fever vaccine. This chain's CDR3 is CASTPLRGQGEAFF. CDR3 bases: TGTGCCAGCACACCACTTCGGGGCCAGGGGGAAGCTTTCTTT.